Below, 16 T cell receptor beta chains from the same sample are listed, as sequenced in a study of T-cell memory formation after mild COVID-19. TCRdb reprocessed the 5' RACE reads via MiXCR and lists one record per CDR3 protein. The table includes approximately 150,000 distinct CDR3 sequences, roughly 15% detected once. The sample was PBMCs or a T cell subset sorted from them (not recorded which). The source is an adult woman who had mild COVID-19 (a few samples of this study predate the infection). Cell type and time point are not known.

Regarding this clonotype: No conserved phenylalanine or tryptophan ends this CDR3, so it is likely a read error. No DNA is shown, since the ends of the CDR3 on it are uncertain; the CDR3 is the one TCRdb lists. The CDR3 spells CASSLGTEPRFI. The V gene is TRBV7-9, the J gene TRBJ2-7. The CDR3 is 12 amino acids in total, end residues counted. CDR1 and CDR2 (germline): SEHNR, FQNEAQ (reference sequence).

This clonotype was observed a handful of times. CDR3 in amino acids: CASSVQDRDTEAFF. CDR3 DNA: TGTGCCAGCAGCGTACAGGACAGAGACACTGAAGCTTTCTTT. The rearrangement uses TRBV9 and TRBJ1-1; D might be TRBD1 (6 bases). V lost 1 base and J 3 bases, leaving 10 bases between the germline ends. This CDR3 spans 14 amino acids. Germline loops: CDR1 SGDLS, CDR2 YYNGEE.

The rearrangement links TRBV7-2 to TRBJ2-3, with 10 bases that match TRBD1. Germline CDR1 is SGHTA and CDR2 is FQGNSA. CDR3 size: 16 residues. Trimming took 3 bases from V and 4 from J; bases not matched to a gene: 7. CDR3: CASSLTGGLFPDTQYF. The CDR3 coding sequence is TGTGCCAGCAGCTTGACAGGGGGCTTGTTCCCAGATACGCAGTATTTT.

The chain carries TRBV29-1 and TRBJ2-7, with 8 nucleotides matching TRBD1. Germline V gives CDR1 SQVTM, CDR2 ANQGSEA. Trimming at V came to 5 bases and at J to 3 bases, leaving 9 bases not matched to a gene. The CDR3 covers 14 residues. The CDR3 is CSVRGQETNYEQYF. DNA for the CDR3: TGCAGCGTTCGGGGACAGGAAACGAACTACGAGCAGTACTTC.

The chain links TRBV6-5 to TRBJ1-2, with a weak D call TRBD1 (6 bases). V was cut by 9 bases and J by 1 base, with 15 bases left in between. Germline V gene sequence: CDR1 MNHEY, CDR2 SVGAGI. The CDR3 totals 14 residues. CDR3 protein: CASSRDMRNYGYTF. CDR3 in DNA: TGTGCCAGTAGCCGGGACATGCGTAACTATGGCTACACCTTC.

The table lists this clonotype with a few counts. This chain links TRBV4-3 with TRBJ2-1; TRBD2 agrees at 8 bases. CDR3 size: 16 residues. V lost 0 bases to trimming and J lost 7 bases; unmatched junction nucleotides: 8. Germline CDR1 LGHNA, CDR2 YSLEER. This CDR3 reads CASSQDSQRELNEQFF. The CDR3 DNA reads as TGCGCCAGCAGCCAAGATTCCCAGCGGGAGTTGAATGAGCAGTTCTTC.

This clonotype was seen many times. V usage is TRBV24-1 and J usage is TRBJ2-7; perhaps TRBD1 as D (5 bases). Germline-derived CDR1 and CDR2 are KGHDR and SFDVKD. This CDR3 contains 13 residues. Trimming left V 4 bases short and J 3 bases short, with 9 bases between. CDR3 sequence (DNA): TGTGCCACCAGTGACCCGCAGGGCTACGAGCAGTACTTC. As protein: CATSDPQGYEQYF.

This clonotype was observed a handful of times. The genes are TRBV2 and TRBJ2-3, with D unclear. V lost 5 bases, J lost 9 bases, and 9 bases lay in between. This CDR3 is built from 11 residues. From germline, CDR1 is SNHLY and CDR2 FYNNEI. The CDR3 region has the DNA TGTGCCAGCAGTAGAGCACGGACGCAGTATTTT. Its translation is CASSRARTQYF.

This clonotype was counted a few times. This sequence joins TRBV12-3 or TRBV12-4 and TRBJ2-6; tentative D call: TRBD1 (6 bases). The CDR3 is made up of 15 amino acids. V was shortened by 4 bases and J by 4 bases, with 11 bases between the two germline ends. The CDR3 reads CASSSRGAGANVLTF. The CDR3 bases are TGTGCCAGCAGTTCCAGGGGTGCGGGGGCCAACGTCCTGACTTTC.

The sample holds a few counts of this clonotype. The J gene is TRBJ2-1, the V gene TRBV7-9; perhaps TRBD1 as D (6 bases). The CDR3 extends over 15 amino acids. With 5 bases removed from V and 6 bases from J, the gap between germline ends came to 17 bases. CDR1 SEHNR and CDR2 FQNEAQ come from the germline V gene (reference sequence). The CDR3 bases are TGTGCCAGCAGCGACCGGACAGCTGGCGGCAATGAGCAGTTCTTC. This translates into CASSDRTAGGNEQFF.

The V call is TRBV7-2, the J call TRBJ2-7, with D perhaps TRBD2 (6 bases). With 4 bases removed from V and 0 bases from J, the gap between germline ends came to 10 bases. From germline, CDR1 is SGHTA and CDR2 FQGNSA. CDR3 length: 14 residues. The DNA of the CDR3 is TGTGCCAGCAGCTCCCCGGGGGACTCCTACGAGCAGTACTTC. Protein: CASSSPGDSYEQYF. Variable domain in full (rest from reference TRBV7-2 and TRBJ2-7): GAGVSQSPSNKVTEKGKDVELRCDPISGHTALYWYRQSLGQGLEFLIYFQGNSAPDKSGLPSDRFSAERTGGSVSTLTIQRTQQEDSAVYLCASSSPGDSYEQYFGPGTRLTVT.

This clonotype appeared a few times. V is TRBV2 and J is TRBJ2-7; no clear D gene. The CDR3 is made up of 14 amino acids. The germline gives CDR1 SNHLY, CDR2 FYNNEI. Between the trimmed V and J ends, which lost 1 base and 4 bases, there was a span of 11 bases. This chain's CDR3 is CASSEVEIPYEQYF. CDR3 nucleotide sequence: TGTGCCAGCAGTGAAGTGGAGATCCCTTACGAGCAGTACTTC.

This chain uses TRBV7-8 with TRBJ2-1; the match to TRBD2 covers 10 bases. Germline CDR1 reads SGHVS; CDR2 reads FQNEAQ. Trimming cost V 3 bases and J 9 bases; bases outside gene matches: 11. The CDR3 extends over 16 amino acids. The CDR3 is CASSLIWSGGESEQFF. DNA of the CDR3: TGTGCCAGCAGCTTGATTTGGAGCGGGGGGGAGAGTGAGCAGTTCTTC. Full variable domain (missing parts from reference TRBV7-8 and TRBJ2-1): GAGVSQSPRYKVAKRGQDVALRCDPISGHVSLFWYQQALGQGPEFLTYFQNEAQLDKSGLPSDRFFAERPEGSVSTLKIQRTQQEDSAVYLCASSLIWSGGESEQFFGPGTRLTVL.

The genes are TRBV7-2 and TRBJ2-5; D might be TRBD2 (6 bases). Germline loops: CDR1 SGHTA, CDR2 FQGNSA. V was cut by 5 bases and J by 2 bases, with 15 bases left in between. CDR3 length: 15 residues. The CDR3, as DNA: TGTGCCAGCAGCAATACCGGGACTCCTCAAGAGACCCAGTACTTC. It specifies CASSNTGTPQETQYF.

This clonotype appeared a few times. V usage is TRBV24-1 and J usage is TRBJ2-6; no reliable D call. The germline V gene has CDR1 KGHDR and CDR2 SFDVKD. The CDR3 totals 17 residues. V was cut by 3 bases and J by 0 bases, with 11 bases left in between. CDR3 DNA sequence: TGTGCCACCAGTGATCCCCGGACCGACTCTGGGGCCAACGTCCTGACTTTC. This codes for CATSDPRTDSGANVLTF.

This clonotype appeared a few times. The rearrangement links TRBV6-1 to TRBJ2-7; D not certain. The CDR3 runs to 13 residues. The germline V gene encodes CDR1 MNHNS and CDR2 SASEGT. V was trimmed by 4 bases and J by 2 bases, leaving 9 bases between them. The CDR3: CASSAMTTYEQYF. The CDR3 region has the DNA TGTGCCAGCAGTGCCATGACCACCTACGAGCAGTACTTC.